A selection of T cell receptor beta chains follows, all from one sample in a study of human T cells and chemical hapten exposure. TCRdb redid the calling of the RACE reads with MiXCR, one entry per CDR3 protein. The repertoire consists of some 360,000 distinct CDR3 sequences, with roughly 5% occurring once and the leading ten covering around 2.6%. The input for sequencing was whole blood, taken in connection with sensitization to the hapten diphenylcyclopropenone (DPC). These receptors were obtained from a woman aged 45-65 years with alopecia areata. Some clones in this sample may be carry-over from other donors' samples. Each CDR3 is given with its conserved first and last residue. Each record gives: J gene, D gene, clone size, V gene, CDR3 protein, CDR3 DNA. D genes are given only for firm matches. Clone size is not always given. Where it is, it says once, few, many or a class for expanded clones.

J: TRBJ1-6
D: NA
size: many
V: TRBV6-5
CDR3: CASRVSAYSPLHF
DNA: TGTGCCAGCAGAGTGTCGGCGTATTCACCCCTCCACTTT

J: TRBJ1-5
D: NA
size: NA
V: TRBV28
CDR3: CASSPWGHSEGGLNQPQHF
DNA: TGTGCCAGCAGTCCCTGGGGCCATTCAGAGGGAGGGCTAAATCAGCCCCAGCATTTT

J: TRBJ2-7
D: NA
size: NA
V: TRBV3-1
CDR3: CASTSGVGEQYF
DNA: TGTGCCAGCACCTCAGGCGTCGGCGAGCAGTACTTC

J: TRBJ1-1
D: TRBD1
size: many
V: TRBV27
CDR3: CASTGTGNTEAFF
DNA: TGTGCCAGCACTGGGACAGGGAACACTGAAGCTTTCTTT

J: TRBJ2-1
D: NA
size: many
V: TRBV4-3
CDR3: CASSQGLRNEQFF
DNA: TGCGCCAGCAGCCAAGGGCTAAGGAATGAGCAGTTCTTC

J: TRBJ2-6
D: TRBD1
size: few
V: TRBV2
CDR3: CASSGGTGLSGANVLTF
DNA: TGTGCCAGCAGTGGGGGGACAGGCCTCTCTGGGGCCAACGTCCTGACTTTC

J: TRBJ1-2
D: NA
size: NA
V: TRBV20-1
CDR3: CSARGGKEDYTF
DNA: TGCAGTGCTAGGGGCGGGAAGGAGGACTACACCTTC

J: TRBJ1-1
D: TRBD1
size: NA
V: TRBV12-3/TRBV12-4
CDR3: CASTLGTGTTEAFF
DNA: TGTGCCAGCACCTTGGGGACAGGAACCACTGAAGCTTTCTTT

J: TRBJ1-2
D: TRBD1
size: many
V: TRBV5-1
CDR3: CASSLTGTAKFYGYTF
DNA: TGCGCCAGCAGCTTAACCGGGACAGCAAAATTCTATGGCTACACCTTC

J: TRBJ1-4
D: TRBD1
size: many
V: TRBV12-3/TRBV12-4
CDR3: CASGRDSWDEKLFF
DNA: TGTGCCAGCGGACGGGACAGTTGGGATGAAAAACTGTTTTTT

J: TRBJ2-2
D: TRBD1
size: NA
V: TRBV7-8
CDR3: CASSMQGARDTGELFF
DNA: TGTGCCAGCAGCATGCAGGGGGCGCGGGACACCGGGGAGCTGTTTTTT

J: TRBJ2-5
D: NA
size: few
V: TRBV12-3/TRBV12-4
CDR3: CASSFHGGETQYF
DNA: TGTGCCAGCAGTTTCCATGGAGGGGAGACCCAGTACTTC

J: TRBJ1-6
D: NA
size: NA
V: TRBV27
CDR3: CASSLKVQGWSPLHF
DNA: TGTGCCAGCAGTTTAAAGGTCCAGGGGTGGTCACCCCTCCACTTT

J: TRBJ2-2
D: TRBD2
size: many
V: TRBV7-9
CDR3: CASSTTGQRGGNTGELFF
DNA: TGTGCCAGCAGCACGACGGGGCAGCGGGGTGGAAACACCGGGGAGCTGTTTTTT

J: TRBJ2-5
D: TRBD2
size: NA
V: TRBV12-3/TRBV12-4
CDR3: CASSPIGLAGDLDF
DNA: TGTGCCAGCAGCCCCATCGGACTAGCGGGGGACCTGGACTTC

J: TRBJ1-3
D: NA
size: many
V: TRBV7-2
CDR3: CASSSNGFRGSGNTIYF
DNA: TGTGCCAGCAGCTCAAATGGTTTCAGAGGTAGTGGAAACACCATATATTTT

J: TRBJ1-2
D: NA
size: few
V: TRBV15
CDR3: CATSRAGRGNYGYTF
DNA: TGTGCCACCAGCAGGGCCGGTCGGGGGAACTATGGCTACACCTTC

J: TRBJ2-6
D: NA
size: many
V: TRBV5-6
CDR3: CASSPAGTWGVLTF
DNA: TGTGCCAGCAGCCCCGCGGGTACCTGGGGCGTCCTGACTTTC

J: TRBJ1-5
D: TRBD1
size: many
V: TRBV20-1
CDR3: CSAGGQGSNQPQHF
DNA: TGCAGTGCAGGGGGACAGGGGAGCAATCAGCCCCAGCATTTT